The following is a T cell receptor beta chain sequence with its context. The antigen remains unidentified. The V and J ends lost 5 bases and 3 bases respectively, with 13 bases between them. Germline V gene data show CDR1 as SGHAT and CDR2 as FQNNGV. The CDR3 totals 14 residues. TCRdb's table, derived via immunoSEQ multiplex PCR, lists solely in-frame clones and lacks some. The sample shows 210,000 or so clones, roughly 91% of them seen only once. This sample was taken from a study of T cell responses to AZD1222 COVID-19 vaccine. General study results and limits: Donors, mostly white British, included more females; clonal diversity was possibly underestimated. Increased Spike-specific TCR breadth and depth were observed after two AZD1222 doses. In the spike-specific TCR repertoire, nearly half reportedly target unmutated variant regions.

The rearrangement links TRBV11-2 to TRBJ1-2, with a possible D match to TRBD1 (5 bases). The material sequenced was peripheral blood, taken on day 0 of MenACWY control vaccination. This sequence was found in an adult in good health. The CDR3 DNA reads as TGTGCCAGCAGCCTGACGGACATTGACTATGGCTACACCTTC. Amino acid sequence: CASSLTDIDYGYTF.